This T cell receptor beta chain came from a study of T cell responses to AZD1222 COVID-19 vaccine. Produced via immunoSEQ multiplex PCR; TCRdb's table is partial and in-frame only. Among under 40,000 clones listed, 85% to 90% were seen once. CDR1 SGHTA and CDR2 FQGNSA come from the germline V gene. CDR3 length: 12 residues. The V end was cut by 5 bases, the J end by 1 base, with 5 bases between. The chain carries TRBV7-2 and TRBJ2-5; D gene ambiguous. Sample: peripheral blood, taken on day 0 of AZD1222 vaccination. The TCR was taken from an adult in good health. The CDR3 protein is CASSPTQETQYF. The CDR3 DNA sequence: TGTGCCAGCAGCCCGACCCAAGAGACCCAGTACTTC.